This TCR beta chain was sequenced in a study of graft-versus-host responses after intestinal transplantation. Turning to the study itself: Among the recipients, transplants were multivisceral, liver-intestinal, or isolated intestinal.

Plating of about 200,000 CFSE-labeled responder cells was done together with about 200,000 irradiated, violet-dye-labeled stimulator cells. The protocol was immunoSEQ multiplex PCR, while the TCRdb copy is restricted to in-frame clones and leaves out a portion. Among under 15,000 clones, under 45% were seen once, and the ten largest hold 2% to 2.5%. Sequencing was performed on alloreactive CD8+ T cells from a mixed lymphocyte reaction culture, taken before intestinal transplant. Documented subset: CFSE-low proliferating T cells sorted from roughly 6-day pre-transplant mixed lymphocyte reaction (GvH or HvG direction). The source is a human patient who received an intestinal transplant.

Here the CDR3 reads CASSQEDLPGSSYEQYF. CDR3 bases: TGCGCCAGCAGCCAAGAGGATCTCCCAGGAAGCTCCTACGAGCAGTACTTC. The V call is TRBV4-1, the J call TRBJ2-7; no definite D call. The ends were cut back, 0 bases at V and 0 bases at J, with 15 bases in the middle. The CDR3 runs to 17 residues. Germline assignment: CDR1 MGHRA and CDR2 YSYEKL.